The text below deals with one TCR beta chain. This sample was taken from a study of CD4 T cells in relation to SARS-CoV-2 and coronaviruses. The ends lost 4 bases at V and 3 bases at J; junction bases unmatched: 5. CDR3 length: 15 residues. The germline CDR1 and CDR2 sequences are ENHRY and SYGVKD. Before the COVID-19 pandemic, during about 2011-2019, CD4+ T cells were taken from unexposed donors. Cryopreserved PBMCs were CD4-enriched, then split into naive and memory cells. Assay: immunoSEQ multiplex PCR; the TCRdb copy retains only in-frame clones and omits some. The sample has tens of thousands of clones, over 90% seen once.

The sample comprised naive CD4+ T cells from PBMCs. Stated subset: naive CD4+ T cells isolated by negative enrichment. The sequence derives from a human donor in good health. The rearrangement uses TRBV10-3 and TRBJ2-5; 10 bases are shared with TRBD1. The CDR3: CAISGRGTGEETQYF. DNA of the CDR3: TGTGCCATCAGTGGGCGGGGGACAGGGGAAGAGACCCAGTACTTC.